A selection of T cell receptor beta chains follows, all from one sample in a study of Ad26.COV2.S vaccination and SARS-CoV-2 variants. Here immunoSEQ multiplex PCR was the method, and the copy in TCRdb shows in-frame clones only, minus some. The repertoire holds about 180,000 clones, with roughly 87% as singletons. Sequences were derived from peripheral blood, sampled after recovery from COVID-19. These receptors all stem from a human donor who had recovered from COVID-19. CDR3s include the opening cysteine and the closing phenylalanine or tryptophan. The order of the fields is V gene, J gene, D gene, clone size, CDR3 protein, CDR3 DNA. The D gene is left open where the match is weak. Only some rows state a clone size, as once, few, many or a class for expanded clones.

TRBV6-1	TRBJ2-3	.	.	CASSELGDTDTQYF	TGTGCCAGCAGTGAACTGGGAGACACAGATACGCAGTATTTT
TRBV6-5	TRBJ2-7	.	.	CASSYSAIYEQYF	TGTGCCAGCAGTTACTCGGCTATTTACGAGCAGTACTTC
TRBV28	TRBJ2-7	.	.	CASTATAHEQYF	TGTGCCAGCACAGCTACGGCCCACGAGCAGTACTTC
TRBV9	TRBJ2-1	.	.	CASRGRDTLNEQFF	TGTGCCAGCAGGGGCCGGGACACACTTAATGAGCAGTTCTTC
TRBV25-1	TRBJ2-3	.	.	CASSREPGTDTQYF	TGTGCCAGCAGCCGGGAACCGGGGACAGATACGCAGTATTTT
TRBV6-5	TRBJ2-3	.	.	CASSLGRGSTDTQYF	TGTGCCAGCAGCCTGGGACGGGGAAGCACAGATACGCAGTATTTT
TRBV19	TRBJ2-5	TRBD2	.	CASSLTSGRFETQYF	TGTGCCAGTAGCCTGACTAGCGGGAGGTTTGAGACCCAGTACTTC
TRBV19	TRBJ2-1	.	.	CASTSRYNEQFF	TGTGCCAGTACTAGCAGATACAATGAGCAGTTCTTC
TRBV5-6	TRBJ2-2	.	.	CASSSNTGELFF	TGTGCCAGCAGCTCGAACACCGGGGAGCTGTTTTTT
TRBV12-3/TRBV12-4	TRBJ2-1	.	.	CASSLVGEQFF	TGTGCCAGCAGTTTAGTTGGTGAGCAGTTCTTC
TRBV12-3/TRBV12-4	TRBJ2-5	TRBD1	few	CASSPDRVKTQYF	TGTGCCAGCAGCCCGGACAGGGTAAAGACCCAGTACTTC
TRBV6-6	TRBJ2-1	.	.	CASSYERPPYNEQFF	TGTGCCAGCAGTTATGAGCGGCCCCCCTACAATGAGCAGTTCTTC
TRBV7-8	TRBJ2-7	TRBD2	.	CASSPSGTRGEQYF	TGTGCCAGCAGCCCCTCCGGGACTAGGGGCGAGCAGTACTTC
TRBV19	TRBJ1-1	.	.	CASKGQGLSSRFF	TGTGCCAGTAAAGGCCAGGGATTAAGCAGCCGTTTCTTT
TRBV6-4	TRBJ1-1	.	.	CASSVKLNTEAFF	TGTGCCAGCAGTGTTAAATTGAACACTGAAGCTTTCTTT
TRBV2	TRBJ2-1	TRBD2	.	CASSEQREGQGEQFF	TGTGCCAGCAGTGAACAGCGGGAGGGCCAGGGGGAGCAGTTCTTC
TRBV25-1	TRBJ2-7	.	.	CASSESGAWELYF	TGTGCCAGCAGTGAATCGGGTGCCTGGGAACTGTACTTC
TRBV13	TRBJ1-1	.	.	CASSLEGFGDRPEAFF	TGTGCCAGCAGCTTAGAGGGGTTCGGGGATCGTCCTGAAGCTTTCTTT
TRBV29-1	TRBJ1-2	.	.	CSGALSYGYTF	TGCAGCGGTGCTCTAAGCTATGGCTACACCTTC
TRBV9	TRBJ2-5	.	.	CASSATGARETQYF	TGTGCCAGCAGCGCAACGGGAGCCAGGGAGACCCAGTACTTC
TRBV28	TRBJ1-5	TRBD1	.	CASSPDRGNQPQHF	TGTGCCAGCAGTCCGGACAGGGGTAATCAGCCCCAGCATTTT
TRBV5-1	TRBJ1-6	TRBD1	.	CASSLGGGEASPLHF	TGCGCCAGCAGCTTGGGAGGGGGCGAGGCTTCACCCCTCCACTTT
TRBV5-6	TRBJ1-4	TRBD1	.	CASSSRNRGPTNEKLFF	TGTGCCAGCAGCTCCCGAAACAGGGGACCAACTAATGAAAAACTGTTTTTT
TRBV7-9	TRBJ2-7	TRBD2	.	CASSLARALAGGPYEQYF	TGTGCCAGCAGCTTAGCGCGAGCGTTAGCGGGAGGGCCCTACGAGCAGTACTTC
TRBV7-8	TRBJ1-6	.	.	CASSLGGGTSPLHF	TGTGCCAGCAGCTTAGGGGGGGGCACTTCACCCCTCCACTTT
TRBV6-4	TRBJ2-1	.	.	CASSEVGGAGGNEQFF	TGTGCCAGCAGTGAAGTAGGGGGCGCAGGGGGGAATGAGCAGTTCTTC
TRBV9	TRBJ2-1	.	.	CASSVAGGPYNEQFF	TGTGCCAGCAGCGTAGCAGGGGGGCCCTACAATGAGCAGTTCTTC
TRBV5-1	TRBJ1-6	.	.	CASSLGRRRASYNSPLHF	TGCGCCAGCAGCTTGGGACGACGACGGGCCTCCTATAATTCACCCCTCCACTTT
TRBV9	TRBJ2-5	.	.	CASSSASGEETQYF	TGTGCCAGCAGCTCGGCGAGCGGCGAAGAGACCCAGTACTTC
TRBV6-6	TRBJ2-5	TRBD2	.	CASTLSGRERETQYF	TGTGCCAGCACCCTTAGCGGGAGAGAGAGAGAGACCCAGTACTTC
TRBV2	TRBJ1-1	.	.	CASSQLGLMNTEAFF	TGTGCCAGCTCACAACTGGGTCTTATGAACACTGAAGCTTTCTTT
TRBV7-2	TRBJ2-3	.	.	CASSPSRLYDTQYF	TGTGCCAGCAGCCCAAGCAGGCTCTACGATACGCAGTATTTT
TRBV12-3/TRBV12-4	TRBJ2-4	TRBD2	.	CASSLGGNIQYF	TGTGCCAGCAGTCTCGGGGGGAACATTCAGTACTTC
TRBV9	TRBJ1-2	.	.	CASSVGEGYYGYTF	TGTGCCAGCAGCGTAGGAGAGGGGTACTATGGCTACACCTTC
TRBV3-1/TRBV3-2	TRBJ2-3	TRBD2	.	CASSLKGRGGPTQYF	TGTGCCAGCAGCCTCAAAGGGCGGGGGGGCCCAACGCAGTATTTT
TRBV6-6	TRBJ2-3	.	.	CASNAQGVEFTDTQYF	TGTGCCAGCAATGCGCAGGGTGTGGAGTTTACAGATACGCAGTATTTT
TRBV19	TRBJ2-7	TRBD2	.	CASSSTSGRNEQYF	TGTGCCAGTAGCTCGACTAGCGGGAGGAACGAGCAGTACTTC
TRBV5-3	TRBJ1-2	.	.	CARSLAGRLYGYTF	TGTGCCAGAAGCTTGGCCGGCCGATTATATGGCTACACCTTC
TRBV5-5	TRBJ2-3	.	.	CASSYRSHETDTQYF	TGTGCCAGCAGCTACAGGTCCCACGAAACAGATACGCAGTATTTT
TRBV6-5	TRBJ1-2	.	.	CASTEVSRYGYTF	TGTGCCAGCACCGAGGTATCGAGGTATGGCTACACCTTC
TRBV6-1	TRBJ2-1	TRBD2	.	CASSEVGAGANEQFF	TGTGCCAGCAGTGAAGTAGGAGCGGGGGCCAATGAGCAGTTCTTC
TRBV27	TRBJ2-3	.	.	CASRSLVIDTQYF	TGTGCCAGCAGGTCTCTAGTTATAGATACGCAGTATTTT
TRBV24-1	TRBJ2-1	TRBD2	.	CATSDQTSGSNEQFF	TGTGCCACCAGTGATCAGACTAGCGGGAGTAATGAGCAGTTCTTC
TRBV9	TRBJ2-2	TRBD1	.	CASSAGTGAKNYGELFF	TGTGCCAGCAGCGCCGGGACAGGGGCAAAGAATTACGGGGAGCTGTTTTTT
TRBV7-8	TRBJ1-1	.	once	CASSPWGAVRTEAFF	TGTGCCAGCAGCCCGTGGGGGGCGGTGAGAACTGAAGCTTTCTTT
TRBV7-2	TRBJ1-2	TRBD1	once	CASSRSGQGPNYGYTF	TGTGCCAGCAGCCGGTCGGGACAGGGTCCTAACTATGGCTACACCTTC
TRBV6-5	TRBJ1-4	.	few	CASSGRAGYEKLFF	TGTGCCAGCAGCGGCAGGGCAGGGTATGAAAAACTGTTTTTT
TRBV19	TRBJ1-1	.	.	CASSPGPTGNTEAFF	TGTGCCAGTAGTCCGGGCCCGACAGGGAACACTGAAGCTTTCTTT
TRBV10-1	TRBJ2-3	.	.	CASSDGNTDTQYF	TGCGCCAGCAGTGACGGGAACACAGATACGCAGTATTTT
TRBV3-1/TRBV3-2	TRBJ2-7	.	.	CASSRSTLYEQYF	TGTGCCAGCAGCCGATCGACCTTATACGAGCAGTACTTC